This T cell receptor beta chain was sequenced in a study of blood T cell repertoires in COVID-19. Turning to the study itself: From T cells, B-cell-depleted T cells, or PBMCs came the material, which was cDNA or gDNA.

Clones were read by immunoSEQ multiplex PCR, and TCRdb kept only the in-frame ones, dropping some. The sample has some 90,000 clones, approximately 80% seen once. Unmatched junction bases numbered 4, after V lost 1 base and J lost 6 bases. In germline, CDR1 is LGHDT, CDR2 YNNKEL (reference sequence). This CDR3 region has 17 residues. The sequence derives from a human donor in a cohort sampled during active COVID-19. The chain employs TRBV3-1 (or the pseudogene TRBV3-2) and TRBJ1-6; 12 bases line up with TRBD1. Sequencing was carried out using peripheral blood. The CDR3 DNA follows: TGTGCCAGCAGCCAAGCGGGACAGGGGGCAAGTAATTCACCCCTCCACTTT. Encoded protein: CASSQAGQGASNSPLHF.